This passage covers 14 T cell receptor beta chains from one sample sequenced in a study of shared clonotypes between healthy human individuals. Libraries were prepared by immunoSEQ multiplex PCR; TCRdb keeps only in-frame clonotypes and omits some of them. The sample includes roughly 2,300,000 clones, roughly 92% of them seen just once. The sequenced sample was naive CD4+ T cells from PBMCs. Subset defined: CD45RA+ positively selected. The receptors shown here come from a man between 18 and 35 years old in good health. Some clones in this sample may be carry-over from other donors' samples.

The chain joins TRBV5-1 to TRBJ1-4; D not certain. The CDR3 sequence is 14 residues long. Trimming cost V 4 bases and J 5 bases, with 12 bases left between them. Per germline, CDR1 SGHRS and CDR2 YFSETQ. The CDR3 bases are TGCGCCAGCAGCCCCATGGCCGGAAATGAAAAACTGTTTTTT. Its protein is CASSPMAGNEKLFF.

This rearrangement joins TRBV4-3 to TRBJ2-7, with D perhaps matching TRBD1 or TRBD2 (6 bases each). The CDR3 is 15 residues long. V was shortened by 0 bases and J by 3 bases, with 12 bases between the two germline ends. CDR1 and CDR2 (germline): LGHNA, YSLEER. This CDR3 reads CASSQDRRGVYEQYF. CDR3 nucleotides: TGCGCCAGCAGCCAAGATCGAAGGGGGGTCTACGAGCAGTACTTC.

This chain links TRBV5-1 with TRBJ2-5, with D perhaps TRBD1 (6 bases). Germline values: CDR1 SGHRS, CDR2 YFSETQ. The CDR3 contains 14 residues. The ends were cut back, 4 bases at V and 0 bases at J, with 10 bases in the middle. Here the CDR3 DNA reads TGCGCCAGCAGCGAAGGACAGCACCAAGAGACCCAGTACTTC. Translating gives CASSEGQHQETQYF.

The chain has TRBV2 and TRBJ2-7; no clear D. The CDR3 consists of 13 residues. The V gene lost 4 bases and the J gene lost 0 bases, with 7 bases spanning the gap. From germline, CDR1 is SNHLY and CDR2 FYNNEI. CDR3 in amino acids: CASSAEISYEQYF. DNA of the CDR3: TGTGCCAGCAGTGCAGAGATCTCCTACGAGCAGTACTTC.

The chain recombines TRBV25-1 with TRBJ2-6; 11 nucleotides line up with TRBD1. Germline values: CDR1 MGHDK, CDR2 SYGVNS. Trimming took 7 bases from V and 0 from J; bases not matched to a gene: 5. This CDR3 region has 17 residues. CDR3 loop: CASMPGQGVSGANVLTF. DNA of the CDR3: TGTGCCAGCATGCCGGGACAGGGGGTCTCTGGGGCCAACGTCCTGACTTTC.

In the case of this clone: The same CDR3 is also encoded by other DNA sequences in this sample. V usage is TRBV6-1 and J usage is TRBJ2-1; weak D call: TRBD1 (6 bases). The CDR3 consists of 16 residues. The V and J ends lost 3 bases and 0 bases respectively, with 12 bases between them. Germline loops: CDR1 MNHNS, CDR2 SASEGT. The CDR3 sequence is CASSDWGRSSYNEQFF. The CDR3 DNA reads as TGTGCCAGCAGTGATTGGGGGCGGAGCTCCTACAATGAGCAGTTCTTC.

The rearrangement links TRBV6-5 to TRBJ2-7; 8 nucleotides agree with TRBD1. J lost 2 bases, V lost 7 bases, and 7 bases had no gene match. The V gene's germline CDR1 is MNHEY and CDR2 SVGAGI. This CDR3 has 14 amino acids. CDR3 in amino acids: CASKSRTGTYEQYF. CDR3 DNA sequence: TGTGCCAGCAAAAGTAGGACAGGGACCTACGAGCAGTACTTC.

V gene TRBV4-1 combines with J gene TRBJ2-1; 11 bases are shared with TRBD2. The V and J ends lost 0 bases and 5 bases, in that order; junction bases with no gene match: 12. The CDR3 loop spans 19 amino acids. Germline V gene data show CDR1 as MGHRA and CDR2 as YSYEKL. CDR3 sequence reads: CASSQDPLAGGVGNNEQFF. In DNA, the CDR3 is TGCGCCAGCAGCCAAGATCCCCTAGCGGGAGGTGTGGGGAACAATGAGCAGTTCTTC.

CDR3 nucleotides: TGTGCCAGCAGTTCGAGATCTAGCGGGAGGGACCCCACCGGGGAGCTGTTTTTT. Amino acids: CASSSRSSGRDPTGELFF. The chain combines TRBV6-7 with TRBJ2-2, with 12 bases identical to TRBD2. TRBV6-7 is sorted into the ORF group, with uncertain function. Germline trimming cut 4 bases from V and 4 bases from J; bases unmatched to any gene: 10. The CDR3 covers 18 residues.

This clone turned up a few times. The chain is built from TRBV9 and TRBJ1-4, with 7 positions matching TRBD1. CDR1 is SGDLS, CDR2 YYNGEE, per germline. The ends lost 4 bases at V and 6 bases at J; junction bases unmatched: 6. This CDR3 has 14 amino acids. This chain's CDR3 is CASSRRDSDEKLFF. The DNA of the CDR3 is TGTGCCAGCAGCAGAAGGGACAGCGATGAAAAACTGTTTTTT.

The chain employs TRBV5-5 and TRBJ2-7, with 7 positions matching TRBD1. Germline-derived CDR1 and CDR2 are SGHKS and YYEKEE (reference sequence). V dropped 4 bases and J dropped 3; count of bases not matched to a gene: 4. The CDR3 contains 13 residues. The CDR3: CASSAGTVYEQYF. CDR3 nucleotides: TGTGCCAGCAGCGCCGGGACAGTCTACGAGCAGTACTTC.

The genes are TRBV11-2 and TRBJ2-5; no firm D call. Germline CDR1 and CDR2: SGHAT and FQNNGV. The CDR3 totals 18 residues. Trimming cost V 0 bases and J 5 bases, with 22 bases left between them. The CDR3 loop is CASSLDNTLPSGRETQYF. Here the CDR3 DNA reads TGTGCCAGCAGCTTAGATAATACGCTGCCCTCGGGTCGGGAGACCCAGTACTTC.

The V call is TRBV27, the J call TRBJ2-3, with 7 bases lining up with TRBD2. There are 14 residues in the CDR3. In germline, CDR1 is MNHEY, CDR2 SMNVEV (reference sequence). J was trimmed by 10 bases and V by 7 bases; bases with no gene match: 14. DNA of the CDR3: TGTGCCAGCACCCGAAAGGGGCGGGAGACTCCGCAGTATTTT. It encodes CASTRKGRETPQYF.

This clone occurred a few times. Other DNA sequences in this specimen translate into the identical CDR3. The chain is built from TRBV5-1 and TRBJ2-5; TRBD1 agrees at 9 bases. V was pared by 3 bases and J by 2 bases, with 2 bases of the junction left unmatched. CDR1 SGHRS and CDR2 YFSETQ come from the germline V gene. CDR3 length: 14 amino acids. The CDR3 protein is CASSWGQGQETQYF. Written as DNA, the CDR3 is TGCGCCAGCAGCTGGGGACAGGGACAAGAGACCCAGTACTTC.